This T cell receptor beta chain is drawn from a study of blood T cell repertoires in COVID-19. Study-level information: Some COVID-19 samples were acute and others convalescent; all came from the United States, Italy and Spain.

Clones were sequenced by immunoSEQ multiplex PCR, and TCRdb holds only the in-frame ones, with some missing. The sample consists of 200,000 to 300,000 clones, approximately 83% of them appearing once. The sequenced sample was peripheral blood. The source is a woman of 80 years or more with acute or convalescent COVID-19.

CDR3 coding DNA: TGTGCCAGCAGCTCGGAGCGGGGACACAATGAGCAGTTCTTC. It codes for CASSSERGHNEQFF. The chain has TRBV7-6 and TRBJ2-1; 7 bases match TRBD2. V gave up 4 bases and J gave up 5 bases; unmatched junction bases: 5. Germline values: CDR1 SGHVS, CDR2 FNYEAQ. The CDR3 covers 14 residues. Variable domain in full (rest from reference TRBV7-6 and TRBJ2-1): GAGVSQSPRYKVTKRGQDVALRCDPISGHVSLYWYRQALGQGPEFLTYFNYEAQQDKSGLPNDRFSAERPEGSISTLTIQRTEQRDSAMYRCASSSERGHNEQFFGPGTRLTVL.